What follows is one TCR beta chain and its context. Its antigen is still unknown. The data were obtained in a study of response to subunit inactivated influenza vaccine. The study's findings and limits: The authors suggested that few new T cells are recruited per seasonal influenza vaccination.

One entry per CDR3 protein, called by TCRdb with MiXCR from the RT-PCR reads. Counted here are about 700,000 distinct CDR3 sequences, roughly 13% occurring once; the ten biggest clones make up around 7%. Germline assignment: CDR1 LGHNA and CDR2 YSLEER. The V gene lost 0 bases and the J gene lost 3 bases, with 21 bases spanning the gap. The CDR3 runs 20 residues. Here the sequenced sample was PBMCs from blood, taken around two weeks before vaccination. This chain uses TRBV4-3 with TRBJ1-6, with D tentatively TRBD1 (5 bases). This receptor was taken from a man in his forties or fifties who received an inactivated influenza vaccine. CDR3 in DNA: TGCGCCAGCAGCCAAGAGGTGATCGGCGGGGACTCGCACTATAATTCACCCCTCCACTTT. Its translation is CASSQEVIGGDSHYNSPLHF.